The source of this TCR beta chain is a study of blood T cell repertoires in COVID-19. Looking at the study overall: The study drew acute and convalescent COVID-19 samples from the United States, Italy and Spain. The analysed material was cDNA or gDNA that came from T cells, B-cell-depleted T cells, or PBMCs.

Authors' analysis steps: Researchers report that nucleated cell counts were estimated from reference gene primer amplification. Repertoires were generated with immunoSEQ multiplex PCR, while TCRdb's copy carries only in-frame clones and drops some. The V and J calls and the clone size are those of that table, but D and trimming were determined from the DNA. The table records approximately 250,000 clones, around four fifths of them present only once. Trimming removed 5 bases from V and 5 bases from J, with 13 bases in between. The germline V gene encodes CDR1 SGHTA and CDR2 FQGNSA. CDR3 length: 14 amino acids.

V is TRBV7-2 and J is TRBJ2-1, with a weak D call TRBD1 (6 bases). The source is a woman aged 55-69 years with active or convalescent COVID-19. The sample consisted of peripheral blood. CDR3 sequence: CASSPRGGNNEQFF. The CDR3 DNA is TGTGCCAGCAGCCCTCGAGGGGGAAACAATGAGCAGTTCTTC.